Presented here are 26 T cell receptor beta chains from one specimen sequenced in a study of radiation and T cells in renal cell carcinoma. The method was immunoSEQ multiplex PCR; TCRdb's version includes in-frame clones alone and lacks a portion of them. The table lists approximately 22,000 clones, nearly 80% of them singletons. As for time point: baseline pretreatment blood. Treatment described: 15 Gy SBRT to primary tumor, nephrectomy 4 weeks later. Material: blood, obtained from a patient whose treatment included radiotherapy and nephrectomy. The receptor set was obtained from a man aged 60-69 years with renal cell carcinoma.

The V and J genes are TRBV19 and TRBJ2-1; TRBD2 matches at 12 bases. Losses at the gene ends were 4 bases for V and 6 bases for J; bases not matched to a gene: 7. The CDR3 has 16 residues. Germline-derived CDR1 and CDR2 are LNHDA and SQIVND (reference sequence). DNA of the CDR3: TGTGCCAGTAGTAAAAGACTAGCGGGAGCAACCAATGAGCAGTTCTTC. Translated: CASSKRLAGATNEQFF.

The chain couples TRBV6-5 to TRBJ2-4; a weak D match, TRBD1 (6 bases). Trimming shortened V by 2 bases and J by 1 base, and 9 bases separated the two germline ends. The CDR3 is made up of 15 amino acids. Germline CDR1 is MNHEY and CDR2 is SVGAGI. The DNA of the CDR3 is TGTGCCAGCAGTTACCAGGGGACGGCCAAAAACATTCAGTACTTC. The encoded protein is CASSYQGTAKNIQYF.

The rearrangement joins TRBV7-9 to TRBJ1-6; TRBD1 matches 10 bases. The CDR3 has 13 amino acids. Trimming took 8 bases from V and 9 from J; bases not matched to a gene: 4. Germline values: CDR1 SEHNR, CDR2 FQNEAQ (reference sequence). CDR3: CASGQGGSSPLHF. CDR3 bases: TGTGCCAGCGGACAGGGGGGGTCTTCACCCCTCCACTTT.

This clone has a handful of counts. The chain links TRBV5-5 to TRBJ2-5; 10 bases align to TRBD1. CDR1 and CDR2 (germline): SGHKS, YYEKEE (reference sequence). The trim removed 0 bases at V and 2 bases at J, leaving 7 bases unmatched. CDR3 length: 17 amino acids. The CDR3 coding sequence is TGTGCCAGCAGCTTGGCGACAGGGGGCCTAAGGCAAGAGACCCAGTACTTC. Translation: CASSLATGGLRQETQYF.

Many counts were recorded for this clone. Additional DNA sequences in this sample encode the identical CDR3. J is TRBJ1-2 and V is TRBV20-1; D remains unclear. Trimming cost V 6 bases and J 2 bases, with 7 bases left between them. Germline CDR1 is DFQATT and CDR2 is SNEGSKA (reference sequence). The CDR3 totals 11 residues. CDR3 region: CSANRNYGYTF. The DNA for the CDR3 is TGCAGTGCCAATAGGAACTATGGCTACACCTTC.

The chain carries TRBV5-6 and TRBJ2-2; D is unclear. Germline CDR1 and CDR2: SGHDT and YYEEEE. CDR3 length: 14 amino acids. The V end was cut by 4 bases, the J end by 3 bases, with 10 bases between. The CDR3 DNA sequence: TGTGCCAGCAGCCCCCATCGTCACACCGGGGAGCTGTTTTTT. Amino acids: CASSPHRHTGELFF.

The chain is built from TRBV7-2 and TRBJ2-1, with 13 bases identical to TRBD2. The CDR3 extends over 15 amino acids. Germline values: CDR1 SGHTA, CDR2 FQGNSA. The V segment lost 3 bases and the J segment 9 bases; nucleotides outside the gene matches: 5. The DNA of the CDR3 is TGTGCCAGCAGCTTCCCAAGGACTAGCGGGAGTGAGCAGTTCTTC. It specifies CASSFPRTSGSEQFF.

This chain joins TRBV7-9 and TRBJ2-2; 13 positions match TRBD2. Losses at the gene ends were 3 bases for V and 2 bases for J; bases not matched to a gene: 3. The CDR3 spans 17 residues. CDR1 is SEHNR, CDR2 FQNEAQ, per germline (reference sequence). Here the CDR3 DNA reads TGTGCCAGCAGCTTCCGGACTAGCGGGAGAAACACCGGGGAGCTGTTTTTT. Amino acid sequence: CASSFRTSGRNTGELFF.

This rearrangement joins TRBV19 to TRBJ2-6, with D unresolved. Trimming took off 6 bases at V and 0 bases at J, with 3 bases between the two ends. CDR1 is LNHDA, CDR2 SQIVND, per germline (reference sequence). The CDR3 runs to 13 residues. The CDR3, as DNA: TGTGCCAGTAGCGGCTCTGGGGCCAACGTCCTGACTTTC. Protein product: CASSGSGANVLTF.

The rearrangement joins TRBV7-2 to TRBJ2-1; 8 bases are a match to TRBD1. Trimming took 8 bases from V and 9 from J; bases not matched to a gene: 12. CDR1 is SGHTA and CDR2 is FQGNSA in the germline V gene. The CDR3 runs to 14 residues. CDR3: CASPRTGRSGEQFF. The CDR3 DNA reads TGTGCCAGCCCCCGGACAGGGAGGTCGGGTGAGCAGTTCTTC.

The chain has TRBV5-1 and TRBJ2-7; D unresolved. Germline loops: CDR1 SGHRS, CDR2 YFSETQ. The CDR3 covers 16 residues. V lost 3 bases, J lost 2 bases, and 18 bases lay in between. The DNA of the CDR3 is TGCGCCAGCAGCTCGGAGCCAGTGGACGGAGCCTACGAGCAGTACTTC. The encoded protein is CASSSEPVDGAYEQYF.

In this sample, this clone turned up once. V usage is TRBV11-3 and J usage is TRBJ2-7; 9 nucleotides align to TRBD1. The CDR3 has 16 residues. Germline V lookup: CDR1 SGHNT, CDR2 YENEEA. Trimming cost V 3 bases and J 5 bases; bases outside gene matches: 11. In nucleotides, the CDR3 is TGTGCCAGCAGCTTCTCGACCGGGACAGGGTACGACGAGCAGTACTTC. Translation gives CASSFSTGTGYDEQYF.

This sequence joins TRBV5-1 and TRBJ2-1, with D perhaps matching TRBD2 (5 bases). Trimming removed 0 bases at V and 9 bases at J, with 16 bases between. The CDR3 is made up of 15 amino acids. The germline gives CDR1 SGHRS, CDR2 YFSETQ. CDR3 DNA sequence: TGCGCCAGCAGCTTGGGGAGGATGGGTCTCGGTGAGCAGTTCTTC. This translates into CASSLGRMGLGEQFF.

The rearrangement joins TRBV21-1 to TRBJ2-3; the table's D call, TRBD2, has no DNA check behind it. TRBV21-1 is given as a pseudogene. This CDR3 comprises 16 residues. This chain's CDR3 is CASSKAPGVRTDTQYF. The CDR3 region has the DNA TGTGCCAGCAGCAAAGCGCCGGGGGTCCGCACAGATACGCAGTATTTT.

The rearrangement uses TRBV29-1 and TRBJ2-5, with D tentatively TRBD2 (6 bases). CDR1 and CDR2 (germline): SQVTM, ANQGSEA. This CDR3 region has 15 residues. Trimming removed 5 bases from V and 4 bases from J, with 20 bases in between. The CDR3 spells CSVSRGGLRGETQYF. In nucleotides, the CDR3 is TGCAGCGTTTCTAGAGGAGGGCTGCGGGGAGAGACCCAGTACTTC.

This clone was detected a few times. V and J are TRBV10-1 and TRBJ1-1, with 11 bases identical to TRBD1. CDR1 and CDR2 (germline): WNHNN, SYGVQD (reference sequence). CDR3 size: 14 residues. V dropped 5 bases and J dropped 5; count of bases not matched to a gene: 4. The CDR3: CASSRDRGRTEAFF. The CDR3 nucleotides are TGCGCCAGCAGTCGGGACAGGGGGAGGACTGAAGCTTTCTTT.

This clone has just one count. V usage is TRBV6-1 and J usage is TRBJ1-1; D remains unclear. This CDR3 is built from 13 residues. V was clipped by 4 bases and J by 0 bases, with 6 bases between them. Germline values: CDR1 MNHNS, CDR2 SASEGT. The CDR3 sequence is CASSGKMNTEAFF. In DNA, the CDR3 is TGTGCCAGCAGTGGAAAAATGAACACTGAAGCTTTCTTT.

In DNA form, the CDR3 reads TGTGCCAGCAGCTTGGGGTGGGCAGGACCGAACACTGAAGCTTTCTTT. It yields the protein CASSLGWAGPNTEAFF. The rearrangement links TRBV5-4 to TRBJ1-1; D remains unclear. V was clipped by 0 bases and J by 1 base, with 13 bases between them. Germline V gives CDR1 SGHNT, CDR2 YYREEE (reference sequence). This CDR3 has 16 amino acids.

Regarding this clone: In the same sample, other DNA sequences code for this CDR3. The rearrangement joins TRBV2 to TRBJ2-3, with 8 bases aligning to TRBD1. The CDR3 length is 17 residues. Per germline, CDR1 SNHLY and CDR2 FYNNEI. V lost 9 bases, J lost 2 bases, and 16 bases stayed unmatched. Here the CDR3 reads CARAGQARMRPTDTQYF. The DNA of the CDR3 is TGTGCCAGGGCGGGACAGGCCCGGATGAGGCCCACAGATACGCAGTATTTT.

V usage is TRBV4-3 and J usage is TRBJ1-5; perhaps TRBD1 as D (5 bases). Trimming stripped 2 bases from V and 5 bases from J, with 13 bases between. Germline assignment: CDR1 LGHNA and CDR2 YSLEER. This CDR3 has 15 amino acids. The CDR3 DNA reads as TGCGCCAGCAGCCAACGCTGGGCGGGGGATCAGCCCCAGCATTTT. Translating gives CASSQRWAGDQPQHF.

This clone appeared a few times. This sequence joins TRBV27 and TRBJ1-1; 8 bases match TRBD1. CDR1 is MNHEY and CDR2 is SMNVEV in the germline V gene (reference sequence). This CDR3 comprises 13 residues. The V gene end was trimmed by 5 bases and the J gene end by 2 bases; junction bases not matched to a gene: 1. The CDR3 protein is CASSGQGNTEAFF. The CDR3 DNA sequence: TGTGCCAGCAGTGGACAGGGTAACACTGAAGCTTTCTTT.

This chain uses TRBV25-1 with TRBJ2-1; D remains unclear. The V end lost 6 bases, the J end lost 3 bases, and 3 bases lay between the germline ends. CDR3 length: 11 amino acids. CDR1 and CDR2 (germline): MGHDK, SYGVNS. Written as DNA, the CDR3 is TGTGCCAGCAGCTACTACAATGAGCAGTTCTTC. The encoded protein is CASSYYNEQFF. Full variable domain (rest looked up from reference TRBV25-1 and TRBJ2-1): EADIYQTPRYLVIGTGKKITLECSQTMGHDKMYWYQQDPGMELHLIHYSYGVNSTEKGDLSSESTVSRIRTEHFPLTLESARPSHTSQYLCASSYYNEQFFGPGTRLTVL.

V is TRBV7-2 and J is TRBJ2-7; possible D gene TRBD1, 6 bases. From germline, CDR1 is SGHTA and CDR2 FQGNSA. This CDR3 region has 14 residues. V was pared by 1 base and J by 3 bases, with 10 bases between. CDR3 loop: CASSLEGTIYEQYF. In nucleotides, the CDR3 is TGTGCCAGCAGCTTAGAAGGGACAATCTACGAGCAGTACTTC.

The V gene is TRBV5-1, the J gene TRBJ2-1; D is possibly TRBD1 or TRBD2 (6 bases each). The CDR3 runs to 15 residues. The germline V gene encodes CDR1 SGHRS and CDR2 YFSETQ. V shed 4 bases and J shed 2 bases, with 13 bases lying between them. The CDR3 loop reads CASSPEGGPYNEQFF. CDR3 DNA: TGCGCCAGCAGCCCCGAGGGGGGACCCTACAATGAGCAGTTCTTC.

The rearrangement joins TRBV5-1 to TRBJ1-5; TRBD1 might be the D (5 bases). CDR3 length: 15 amino acids. Germline lookup yields CDR1 SGHRS and CDR2 YFSETQ. Trimming pared 3 bases from V and 7 bases from J, leaving 17 bases between. CDR3: CASSSLGVQGQPQHF. The CDR3 region has the DNA TGCGCCAGCAGCTCCCTGGGGGTACAAGGGCAGCCCCAGCATTTT.

The chain carries TRBV7-2 and TRBJ2-5; possibly TRBD2 for D (7 bases). The CDR3 loop spans 14 amino acids. Germline CDR1 is SGHTA and CDR2 is FQGNSA. Trimming pared 3 bases from V and 5 bases from J, leaving 13 bases between. The CDR3 region is CASSFTGRGETQYF. The CDR3 region has the DNA TGTGCCAGCAGCTTTACAGGGAGGGGGGAGACCCAGTACTTC. Full variable domain (rest looked up from reference TRBV7-2 and TRBJ2-5): GAGVSQSPSNKVTEKGKDVELRCDPISGHTALYWYRQSLGQGLEFLIYFQGNSAPDKSGLPSDRFSAERTGGSVSTLTIQRTQQEDSAVYLCASSFTGRGETQYFGPGTRLLVL.